This paragraph reports one T cell receptor beta chain. The antigen remains unidentified. The data derive from a study of T cell repertoires in cytomegalovirus infection. One entry per CDR3 protein, called by TCRdb with MiXCR from the reads. The sample gives about 350,000 distinct CDR3 sequences, about 32% of which show up once; around an eighth is in the top ten. Study-level points and caveats: Clonotypes of TCR beta that were HLA-C-restricted and CMV-specific dominated the ex vivo response.

In germline, CDR1 is LGHDT, CDR2 YNNKEL (reference sequence). The CDR3 contains 14 residues. Trimming took 1 base from V and 8 from J, leaving 14 bases between them. The chain employs TRBV3-1 and TRBJ1-2; D perhaps matches TRBD1 (5 bases). Sequenced material: cultured PBMCs, taken from culture after CMV antigen stimulation. This clonotype originated in a human donor in good health (CMV status not recorded). Some clones in this sample may be carry-over from other donors' samples. CDR3 in amino acids: CASSQGGMSRGYTF. CDR3 nucleotides: TGTGCCAGCAGCCAAGGGGGGATGTCTAGAGGCTACACCTTC.